This entry is about one T cell receptor beta chain. This clonotype turned up a few times. Its antigen specificity is not known. The input lacks base qualities; no much larger clone sits a single base away. The sample is drawn from a study of blood T cells in healthy people across ages (dated by TCRdb to 2014 to 2015). Study-wide context: In model experiments, template switching captured roughly one uniquely barcoded TCR beta cDNA molecule for every two T cells. Two additional independent replicas of 1 million unique cDNA reads from the same blood draw were analyzed for two donors (one aged 18 to 29 and one aged 80 or older). To avoid experimental bias, donors of different ages were spread randomly across the sequencing lanes. Age-related changes in TCR beta repertoire diversity were measured in the study by deep sequencing normalized with unique cDNA molecular identifiers. The donors were split into four age groups: young (average 16 years), middle-aged (about 40), aged (around 67) and long-lived (82). Here is what the overall study found, with its caveats: Because profiling used bulk unsorted PBMCs, naive and antigen-experienced compartments could not be compared conclusively. Donor CMV infection status was unknown, potentially confounding age-related changes in expanded clonotypes. Observed TCR beta diversity per million T cells fell roughly linearly with age, and a significant reduction was already apparent by age approximately 41. A strong correlation was found between observed TCR beta diversity and the percentage of naive T cells measured by flow cytometry. Compared with the aged group, more naive CD4+ T cells, fewer expanded clones and increased TCR diversity were shown by the long-lived group, suggesting age selection. Total diversity estimates from one million sequenced T cells were considered lower bounds and underestimates.

Library preparation employed 5' RACE. Sequencing took place on an Illumina HiSeq 2500. The second PCR ran for roughly 7 to 11 cycles and used a J-beta primer mix along with a sample-barcoded 5' primer. A template-switch 5' adaptor carrying 12 random nucleotides introduced a unique molecular identifier onto each TCR beta cDNA molecule. At least 2.5 million CDR3-containing paired-end reads were obtained from each sample. First-strand cDNA synthesis was performed from all RNA using the Mint cDNA synthesis kit, with priming by a TRBC-specific oligonucleotide. Following uracil-DNA glycosylase treatment, a first 18-cycle PCR with universal primers M1SS and BC2_uni_R was performed on all cDNA. The original pipeline was this. Each sample was normalized by randomly selecting 1 million high-quality reads, each carrying a distinct molecular identifier. Reads sharing molecular identifiers were discarded rather than binned into consensus sequences. MiTCR, set to a Q25 quality threshold and the strictest error-elimination algorithm, was used for CDR3 identification, clonotype clustering and error correction. A nonparametric unseen species model with Euler transformation was used to estimate lower-bound total TCR beta diversity. TCRdb ran its own pipeline on the public reads, namely fastp trimming at Q25 and MiXCR clone calling, and kept in-frame beta chains. One record per CDR3 amino acid sequence lists the most common genes and DNA. It is TCRdb's table, rather than the study itself, that gives the V and J calls and clone size. Counted in this sample were hundreds of thousands of distinct CDR3 sequences; under 25% of them appeared once. The leading ten clones occupy 3% to 4.5% of the sample.

The CDR3 runs 15 residues from the cysteine to the phenylalanine. Of the read, only the CDR3 DNA is kept; its 45 bases are in frame from base 1. V is trimmed back by 3 bases and J by 4 bases, and the junction contains 2 bases that no gene match accounts for. CDR1 SEHNR and CDR2 FQNEAQ are derived from the germline V gene (reference sequence). The donors were roughly 39 Caucasian individuals from Russia, aged roughly 6 to 100 years, who were systemically healthy. Each donor gave 9.5 to 10 milliliters of peripheral blood, drawn into EDTA-treated Vacutainer tubes. Ficoll-Paque density-gradient centrifugation was used to isolate PBMCs, with at least 7 million per sample. Trizol reagent was used to extract total RNA from PBMCs, with at least 6 micrograms per sample. For every donor, an aliquot of PBMCs went through flow cytometry to measure the percentages of naive CD45RAhigh/CD27high T cells.

The sequenced sample was blood. This receptor chain uses TRBV7-9 and TRBJ2-2, and TRBD1 matches 10 of the central bases. The TCR was taken from a man aged 70 or older in good health. The DNA sequence is as follows: TGTGCCAGCAGCTTCCGGGACAGGGGCACCGGGGAGCTGTTTTTT. This yields the protein CASSFRDRGTGELFF.